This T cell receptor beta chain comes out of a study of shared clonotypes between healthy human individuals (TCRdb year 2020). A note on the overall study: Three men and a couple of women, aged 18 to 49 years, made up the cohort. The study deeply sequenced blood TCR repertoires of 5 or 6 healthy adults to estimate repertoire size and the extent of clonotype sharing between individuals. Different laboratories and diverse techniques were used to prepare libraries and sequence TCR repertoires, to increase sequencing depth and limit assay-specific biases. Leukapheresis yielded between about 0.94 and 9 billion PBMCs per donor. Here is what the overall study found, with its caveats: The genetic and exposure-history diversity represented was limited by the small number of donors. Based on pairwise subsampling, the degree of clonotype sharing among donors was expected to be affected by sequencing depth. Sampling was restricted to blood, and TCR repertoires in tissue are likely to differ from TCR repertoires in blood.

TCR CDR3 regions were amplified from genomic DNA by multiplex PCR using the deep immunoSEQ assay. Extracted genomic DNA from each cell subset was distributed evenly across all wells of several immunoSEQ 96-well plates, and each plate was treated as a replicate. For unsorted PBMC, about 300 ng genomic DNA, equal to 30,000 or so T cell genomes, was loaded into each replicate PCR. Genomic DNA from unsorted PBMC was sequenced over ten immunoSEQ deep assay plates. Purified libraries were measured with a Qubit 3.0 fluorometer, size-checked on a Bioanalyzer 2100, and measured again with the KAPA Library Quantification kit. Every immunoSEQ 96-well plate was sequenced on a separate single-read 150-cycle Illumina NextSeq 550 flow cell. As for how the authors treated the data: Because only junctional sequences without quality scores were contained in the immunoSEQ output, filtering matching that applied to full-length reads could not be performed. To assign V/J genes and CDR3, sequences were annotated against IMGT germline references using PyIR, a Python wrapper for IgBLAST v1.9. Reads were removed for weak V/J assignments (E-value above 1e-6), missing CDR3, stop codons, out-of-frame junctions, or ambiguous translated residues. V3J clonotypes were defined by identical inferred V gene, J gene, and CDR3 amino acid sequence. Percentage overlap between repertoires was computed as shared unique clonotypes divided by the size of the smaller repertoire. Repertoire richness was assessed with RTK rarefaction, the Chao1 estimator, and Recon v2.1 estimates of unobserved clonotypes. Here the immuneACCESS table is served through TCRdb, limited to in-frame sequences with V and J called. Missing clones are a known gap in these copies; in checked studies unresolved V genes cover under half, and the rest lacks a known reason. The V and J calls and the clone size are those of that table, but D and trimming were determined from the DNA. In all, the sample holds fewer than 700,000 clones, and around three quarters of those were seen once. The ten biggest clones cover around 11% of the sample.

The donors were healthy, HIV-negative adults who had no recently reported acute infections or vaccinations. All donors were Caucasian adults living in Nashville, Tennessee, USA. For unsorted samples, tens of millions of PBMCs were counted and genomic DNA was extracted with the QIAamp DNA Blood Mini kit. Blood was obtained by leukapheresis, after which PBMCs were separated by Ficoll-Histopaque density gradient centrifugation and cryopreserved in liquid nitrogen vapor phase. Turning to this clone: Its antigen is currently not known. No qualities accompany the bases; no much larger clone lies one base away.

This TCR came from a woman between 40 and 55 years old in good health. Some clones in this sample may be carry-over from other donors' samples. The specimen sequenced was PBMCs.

The DNA is TGTGCCAGCAGTCCGGGGACAGGGGAAAAAGATACGCAGTATTTT. Its protein product is CASSPGTGEKDTQYF. The sequence is built from TRBV6-6 and TRBJ2-3, with 10 middle bases fitting TRBD1. For CDR1 and CDR2, the germline V gene (reference sequence) lists MNHNY and SVGAGI. Its CDR3 holds 15 amino acids, cysteine through phenylalanine. Only the CDR3 region is kept as DNA, spanning 45 bases read in frame from base 1. Trimming accounts for 5 bases at V and 5 bases at J, while the number of junction bases matched to no gene is 7.